The following is a TCR beta chain sequence with its context. Its antigen is unknown. V was pared by 0 bases and J by 4 bases, with 6 bases between. CDR1 and CDR2 from the germline V gene are SGHAT and FQNNGV. The CDR3 totals 13 residues. The record originates from a study of memory CD8 T cells in hepatitis C reinfection. Study details: Two donors resolved primary infection, then developed chronic reinfection. Study-level findings and limits: Four or five donors were too few for definitive public clonotype conclusions.

This sample's time point: late/post reinfection, 12 to 24 weeks after detection. TCR sequencing was done directly ex vivo on sorted cells, without expansion in vitro. Donors were people who inject drugs in the Montreal HEPCO cohort. At all three reinfection time points, viable CD3+ CD8+ CD45RO- cells from a couple of donors served as controls. The data were produced by immunoSEQ multiplex PCR, yet TCRdb's version contains in-frame clones alone and is incomplete. The table records 46,000 or so clones, roughly 87% of them present only once. The specimen was naive CD8+ T cells sorted from blood. This clonotype was obtained from a man aged 18 to 30 with hepatitis C virus infection. The rearrangement joins TRBV11-2 to TRBJ1-1; unclear D gene. CDR3 coding DNA: TGTGCCAGCAGCTTAGAGGTCGGCACTGAAGCTTTCTTT. Translating gives CASSLEVGTEAFF.